This T cell receptor beta chain came from a study of T cells after yellow fever vaccination (dated by TCRdb to about 2019). A note on the overall study: The SMART-Seq v4 Ultra Low Input RNA kit was used to prepare libraries from fractions with low cell numbers. Bulk TCR alpha and beta repertoires were sequenced longitudinally to track T-cell clones before and after primary and booster YFV17D yellow fever vaccination. Two healthy male donors, one aged 18 to 30 and one aged 30 to 40 years, made up the cohort. Blood was drawn at multiple timepoints before and after primary and secondary immunization, with bulk PBMC replicates and cell subsets isolated.

Reading the label with the study, this specimen's treatment or condition is: live attenuated yellow fever vaccine strain. A standard Ficoll-Paque protocol was used to isolate PBMCs from peripheral blood. Dynabeads CD4 and CD8 positive selection kits were used to isolate CD4 and CD8 T-cell fractions. RNA was extracted with TriZol from bulk PBMCs, CD4 and CD8 fractions, and dextramer-positive and dextramer-negative fractions. Instrument on record: Illumina NovaSeq 6000. TCR cDNA was synthesized by 5'RACE template switching, through which a universal primer site and unique molecular identifiers were introduced. cDNA synthesis was primed from both the TCR alpha and TCR beta constant segments. Libraries were amplified in two PCR steps, with sample barcodes and sequencing adapters added in the second step. Sequencing of libraries was done on Illumina HiSeq 2500 (2x100 bp) or NovaSeq (2x150 bp). From the authors' description of their analysis: Reads were demultiplexed and collapsed into UMI consensus sequences with MIGEC, and V(D)J alignment was performed with MiXCR. Using edgeR on replicate PBMC samples, clonotypes were called vaccine-responding if FDR was below 0.01 and the log2 fold change was above 5 up to day 15. Each bulk clonotype received a CD4 or CD8 identity based on whether the sequenced CD4 or CD8 repertoire contained that clonotype at higher abundance. The public reads were run again by TCRdb, first through fastp at Q25 and then through MiXCR, and only productive beta chains were kept. Under each unique CDR3 protein, matching rows form one entry showing the most common genes and DNA. It is TCRdb's table, rather than the study itself, that gives the V and J calls and clone size. The sample table shows 340,000 or so distinct CDR3 sequences, and around 12% are seen once. The ten largest clones capture 3.2% of the sample.

Relative to germline, V is missing 7 bases and J is missing 4 bases, with 7 bases of the junction outside any gene match. From cysteine to phenylalanine, the CDR3 is 16 amino acids long. The CDR3 DNA has 48 bases and is translated from base 1. Sequences LNHDA (CDR1) and SQIVND (CDR2) are obtained from the germline V gene (reference sequence). The paper as a whole reports these results and caveats: Only a couple of donors were included in the study, so the extent to which the findings can be generalized is limited. Computational filtering was required because FACS-sorted repertoires could contain abundant contaminating clonotypes from the bulk population. Most clones expanded after primary vaccination (about 95% of CD4 and around nine tenths of CD8) were re-detected after the booster, suggesting that broad memory maintenance occurred. A small fraction of clonotypes appeared in both the CD4 and CD8 compartments, likely as a result of convergent recombination. The secondary T-cell response was weaker than the primary response but faster, peaking on day 5 instead of day 15.

This clonotype was counted a few times. This receptor's antigen is unknown. Base qualities are not provided; no much larger clone lies one nucleotide away. The chain is assembled from TRBV19 and TRBJ2-2, with 12 middle bases fitting TRBD1. Source: CD4+ T cells sorted from PBMCs, taken 15 days after the yellow fever booster vaccination. The clonotype comes from a man between 18 and 35 years old who received the YFV17D yellow fever vaccine. In nucleotides, the sequence is TGTGCCAGTACCCCCGGGACAGGGGGCGGCACCGGGGAGCTGTTTTTT. This sequence encodes CASTPGTGGGTGELFF.